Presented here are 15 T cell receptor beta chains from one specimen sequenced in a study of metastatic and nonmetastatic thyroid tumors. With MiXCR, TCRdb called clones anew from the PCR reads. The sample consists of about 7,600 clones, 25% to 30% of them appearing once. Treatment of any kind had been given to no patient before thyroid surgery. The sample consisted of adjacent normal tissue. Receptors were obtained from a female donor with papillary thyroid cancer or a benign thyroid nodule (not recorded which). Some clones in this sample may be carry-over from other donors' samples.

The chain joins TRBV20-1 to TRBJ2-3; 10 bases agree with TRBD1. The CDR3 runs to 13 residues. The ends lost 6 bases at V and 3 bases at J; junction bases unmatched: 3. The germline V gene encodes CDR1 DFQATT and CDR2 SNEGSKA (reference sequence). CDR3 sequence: CSAKGQGTDTQYF. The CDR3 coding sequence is TGCAGTGCAAAGGGACAGGGGACAGATACGCAGTATTTT.

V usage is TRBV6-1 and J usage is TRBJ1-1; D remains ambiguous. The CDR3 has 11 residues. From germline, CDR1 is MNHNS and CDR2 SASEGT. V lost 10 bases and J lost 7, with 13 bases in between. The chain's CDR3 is CATRVVGEAFF. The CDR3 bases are TGTGCCACCCGGGTGGTGGGTGAAGCTTTCTTT.

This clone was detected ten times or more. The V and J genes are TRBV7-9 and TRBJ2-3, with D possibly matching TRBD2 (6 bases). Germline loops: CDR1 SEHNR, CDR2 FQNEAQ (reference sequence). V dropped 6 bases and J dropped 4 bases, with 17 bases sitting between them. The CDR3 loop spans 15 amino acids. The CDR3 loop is CASRRDSTQPDTQYF. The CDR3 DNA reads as TGTGCCAGCAGGCGGGACTCGACGCAGCCAGATACGCAGTATTTT.

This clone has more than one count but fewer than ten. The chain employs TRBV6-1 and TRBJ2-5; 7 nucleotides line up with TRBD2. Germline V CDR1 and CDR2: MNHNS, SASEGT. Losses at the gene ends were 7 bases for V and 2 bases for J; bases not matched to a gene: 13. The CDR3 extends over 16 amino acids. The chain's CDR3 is CASMSGAAGAQETQYF. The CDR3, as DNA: TGTGCCAGCATGTCCGGAGCGGCGGGAGCACAAGAGACCCAGTACTTC.

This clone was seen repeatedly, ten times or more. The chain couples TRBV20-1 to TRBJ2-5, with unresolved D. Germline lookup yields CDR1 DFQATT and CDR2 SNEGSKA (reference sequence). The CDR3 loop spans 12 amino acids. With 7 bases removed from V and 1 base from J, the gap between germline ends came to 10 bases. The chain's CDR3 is CSVHGSQETQYF. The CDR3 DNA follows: TGCAGTGTCCACGGTTCCCAAGAGACCCAGTACTTC.

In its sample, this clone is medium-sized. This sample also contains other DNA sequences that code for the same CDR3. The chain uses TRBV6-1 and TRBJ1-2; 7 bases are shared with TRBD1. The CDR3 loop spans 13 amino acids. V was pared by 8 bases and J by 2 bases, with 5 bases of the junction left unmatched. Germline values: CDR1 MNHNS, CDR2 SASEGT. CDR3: CASAPGGNYGYTF. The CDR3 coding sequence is TGTGCCAGCGCCCCAGGGGGAAACTATGGCTACACCTTC.

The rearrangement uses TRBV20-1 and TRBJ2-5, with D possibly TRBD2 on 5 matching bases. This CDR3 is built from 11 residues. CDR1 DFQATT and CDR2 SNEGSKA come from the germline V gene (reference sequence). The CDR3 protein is CSGETEGTQYF. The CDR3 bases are TGCAGCGGGGAAACGGAAGGGACCCAGTACTTC.

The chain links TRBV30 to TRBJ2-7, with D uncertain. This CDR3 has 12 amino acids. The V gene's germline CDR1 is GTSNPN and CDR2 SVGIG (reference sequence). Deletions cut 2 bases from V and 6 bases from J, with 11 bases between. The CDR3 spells CAWSSTTGEQYF. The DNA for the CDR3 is TGTGCCTGGAGTAGTACTACCGGCGAGCAGTACTTC. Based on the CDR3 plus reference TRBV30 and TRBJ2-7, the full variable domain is SQTIHQWPATLVQPVGSPLSLECTVEGTSNPNLYWYRQAAGRGLQLLFYSVGIGQISSEVPQNLSASRPQDRQFILSSKKLLLSDSGFYLCAWSSTTGEQYFGPGTRLTVT.

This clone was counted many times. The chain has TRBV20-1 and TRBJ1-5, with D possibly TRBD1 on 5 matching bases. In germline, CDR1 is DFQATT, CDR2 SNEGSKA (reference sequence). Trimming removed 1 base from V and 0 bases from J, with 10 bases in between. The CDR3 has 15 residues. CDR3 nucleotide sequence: TGCAGTGCTAGAGTTGGTGGGGGTAGCAATCAGCCCCAGCATTTT. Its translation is CSARVGGGSNQPQHF.

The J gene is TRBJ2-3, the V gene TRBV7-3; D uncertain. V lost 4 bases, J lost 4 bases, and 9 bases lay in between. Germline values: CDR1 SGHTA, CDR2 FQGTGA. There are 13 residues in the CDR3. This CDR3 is CASSSYLADTQYF. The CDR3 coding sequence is TGTGCCAGCAGCTCCTACTTGGCAGATACGCAGTATTTT.

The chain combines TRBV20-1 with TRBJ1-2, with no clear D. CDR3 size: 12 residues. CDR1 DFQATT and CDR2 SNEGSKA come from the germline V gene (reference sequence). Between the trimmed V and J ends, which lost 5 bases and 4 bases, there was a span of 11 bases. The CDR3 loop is CSAATDFYGYTF. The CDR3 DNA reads TGCAGTGCTGCGACGGACTTCTATGGCTACACCTTC.

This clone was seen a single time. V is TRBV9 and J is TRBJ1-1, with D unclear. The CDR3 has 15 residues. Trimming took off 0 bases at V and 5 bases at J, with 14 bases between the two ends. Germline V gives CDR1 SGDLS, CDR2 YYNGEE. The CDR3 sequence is CASSVGEGPWTEAFF. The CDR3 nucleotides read TGTGCCAGCAGCGTAGGTGAGGGCCCGTGGACTGAAGCTTTCTTT.

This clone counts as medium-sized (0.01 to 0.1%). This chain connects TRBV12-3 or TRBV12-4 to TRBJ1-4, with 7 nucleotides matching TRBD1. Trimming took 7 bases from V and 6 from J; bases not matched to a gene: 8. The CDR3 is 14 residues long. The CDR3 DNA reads TGTGCCAGCACCCTGGGGGACAGCCATGAAAAACTGTTTTTT. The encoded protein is CASTLGDSHEKLFF.

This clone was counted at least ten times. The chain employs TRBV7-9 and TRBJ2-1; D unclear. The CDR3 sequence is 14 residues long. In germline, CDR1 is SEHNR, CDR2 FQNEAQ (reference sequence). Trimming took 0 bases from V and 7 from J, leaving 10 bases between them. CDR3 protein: CASSLARSENEQFF. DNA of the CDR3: TGTGCCAGCAGCTTAGCGCGATCCGAGAATGAGCAGTTCTTC.

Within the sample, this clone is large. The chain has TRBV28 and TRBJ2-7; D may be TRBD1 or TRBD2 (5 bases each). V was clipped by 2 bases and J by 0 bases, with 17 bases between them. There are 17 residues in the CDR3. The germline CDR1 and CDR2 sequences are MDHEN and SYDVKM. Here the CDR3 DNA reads TGTGCCAGCAGTTTAAGGGGAAAGCGGATCAGCTCCTACGAGCAGTACTTC. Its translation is CASSLRGKRISSYEQYF.